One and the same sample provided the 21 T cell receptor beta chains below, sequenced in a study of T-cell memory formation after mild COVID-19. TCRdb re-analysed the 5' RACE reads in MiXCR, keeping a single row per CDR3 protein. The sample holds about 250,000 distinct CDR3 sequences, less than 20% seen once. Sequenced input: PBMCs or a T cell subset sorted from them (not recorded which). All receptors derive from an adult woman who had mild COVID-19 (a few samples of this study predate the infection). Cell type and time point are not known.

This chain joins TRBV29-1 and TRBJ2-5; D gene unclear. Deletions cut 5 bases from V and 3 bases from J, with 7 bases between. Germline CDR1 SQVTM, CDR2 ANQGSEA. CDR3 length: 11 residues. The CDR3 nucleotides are TGCAGCGTTAGTCGGGAAGAGACCCAGTACTTC. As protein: CSVSREETQYF.

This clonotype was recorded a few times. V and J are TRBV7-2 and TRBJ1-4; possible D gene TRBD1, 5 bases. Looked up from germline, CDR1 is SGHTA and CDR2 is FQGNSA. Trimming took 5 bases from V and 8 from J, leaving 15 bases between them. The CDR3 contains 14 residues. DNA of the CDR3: TGTGCCAGCAGCCCGGGGGTGTTTTCGGAAAAACTGTTTTTT. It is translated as CASSPGVFSEKLFF.

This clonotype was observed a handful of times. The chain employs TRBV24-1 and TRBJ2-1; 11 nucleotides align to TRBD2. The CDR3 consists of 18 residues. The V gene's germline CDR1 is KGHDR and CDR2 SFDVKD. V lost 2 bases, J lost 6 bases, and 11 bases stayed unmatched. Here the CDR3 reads CATSDWALAGGLRNEQFF. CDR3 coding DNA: TGTGCCACCAGTGATTGGGCCTTAGCGGGAGGGCTTCGCAATGAGCAGTTCTTC.

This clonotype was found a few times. This CDR3 reads CASSYDSRGTGELFF. CDR3 nucleotide sequence: TGTGCCAGCAGCTACGACAGCCGGGGCACCGGGGAGCTGTTTTTT. The chain recombines TRBV12-3 or TRBV12-4 with TRBJ2-2; D possibly matches TRBD1 or TRBD2 (5 bases each). With 6 bases removed from V and 4 bases from J, the gap between germline ends came to 15 bases. There are 15 residues in the CDR3.

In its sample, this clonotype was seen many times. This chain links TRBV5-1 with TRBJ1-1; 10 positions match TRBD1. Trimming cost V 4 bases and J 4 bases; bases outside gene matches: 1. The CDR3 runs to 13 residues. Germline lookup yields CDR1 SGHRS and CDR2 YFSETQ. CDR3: CASSRQGATEAFF. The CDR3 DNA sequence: TGCGCCAGCAGCCGACAGGGGGCCACTGAAGCTTTCTTT.

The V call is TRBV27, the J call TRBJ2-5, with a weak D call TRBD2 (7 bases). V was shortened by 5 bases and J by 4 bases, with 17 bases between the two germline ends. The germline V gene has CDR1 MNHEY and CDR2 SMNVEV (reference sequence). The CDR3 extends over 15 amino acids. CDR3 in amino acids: CASSAWSGGGETQYF. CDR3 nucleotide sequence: TGTGCCAGCAGTGCTTGGTCGGGGGGCGGAGAGACCCAGTACTTC.

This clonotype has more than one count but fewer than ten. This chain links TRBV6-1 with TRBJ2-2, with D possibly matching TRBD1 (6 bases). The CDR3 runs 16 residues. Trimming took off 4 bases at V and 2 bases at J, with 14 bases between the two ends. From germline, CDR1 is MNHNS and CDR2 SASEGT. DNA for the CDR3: TGTGCCAGCAGTGGCCCGGCAGGGGACAACACCGGGGAGCTGTTTTTT. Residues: CASSGPAGDNTGELFF.

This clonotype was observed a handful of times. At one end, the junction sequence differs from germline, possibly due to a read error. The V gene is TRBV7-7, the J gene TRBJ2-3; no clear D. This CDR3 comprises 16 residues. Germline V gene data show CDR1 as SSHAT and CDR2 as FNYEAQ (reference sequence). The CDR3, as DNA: TGTGCTAGCAGCACCGGGCCGAGCCCTAGCACAGATACGCAGTATTTT. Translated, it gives CASSTGPSPSTDTQYF.

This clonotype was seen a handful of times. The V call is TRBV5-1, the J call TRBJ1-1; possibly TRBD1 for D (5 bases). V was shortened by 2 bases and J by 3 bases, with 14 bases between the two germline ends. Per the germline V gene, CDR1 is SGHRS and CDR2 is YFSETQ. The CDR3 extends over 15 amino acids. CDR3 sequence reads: CASSFVGGPDTEAFF. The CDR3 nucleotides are TGCGCCAGCAGCTTCGTCGGGGGTCCGGACACTGAAGCTTTCTTT.

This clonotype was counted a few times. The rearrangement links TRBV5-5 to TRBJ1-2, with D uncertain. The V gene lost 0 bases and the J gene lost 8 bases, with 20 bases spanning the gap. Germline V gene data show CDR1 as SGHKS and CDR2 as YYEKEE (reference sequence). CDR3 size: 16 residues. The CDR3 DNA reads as TGTGCCAGCAGCTTGGATTTGGCCCGCAGCGGAGGGGGCTACACCTTC. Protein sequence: CASSLDLARSGGGYTF.

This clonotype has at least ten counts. The CDR3 loop reads CASSSSSGQRLHNEQFF. As DNA, the CDR3 is TGCGCCAGCAGTTCGTCATCGGGACAGCGTCTCCACAATGAGCAGTTCTTC. The gene calls are TRBV5-1 and TRBJ2-1; 7 bases align to TRBD1. There are 17 residues in the CDR3. Germline loops: CDR1 SGHRS, CDR2 YFSETQ. Trimming took 5 bases from V and 5 from J; bases not matched to a gene: 16.

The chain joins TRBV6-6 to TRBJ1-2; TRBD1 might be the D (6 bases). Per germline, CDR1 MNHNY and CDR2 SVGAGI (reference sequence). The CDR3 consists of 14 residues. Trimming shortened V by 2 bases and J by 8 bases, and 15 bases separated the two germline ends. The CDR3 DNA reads TGTGCCAGCAGTTACGGACAGAGCCTGGGGGGCTACACCTTC. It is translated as CASSYGQSLGGYTF.

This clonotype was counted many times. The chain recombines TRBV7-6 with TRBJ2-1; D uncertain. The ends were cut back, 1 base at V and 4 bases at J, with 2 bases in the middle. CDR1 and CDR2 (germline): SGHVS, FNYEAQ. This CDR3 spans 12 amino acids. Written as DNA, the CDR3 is TGTGCCAGCAGCTTAGATTACAATGAGCAGTTCTTC. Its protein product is CASSLDYNEQFF.

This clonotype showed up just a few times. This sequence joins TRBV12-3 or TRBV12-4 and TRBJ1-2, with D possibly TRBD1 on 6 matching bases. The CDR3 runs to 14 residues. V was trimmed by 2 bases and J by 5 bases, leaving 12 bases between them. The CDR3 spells CASSLKGGRYGYTF. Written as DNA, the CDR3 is TGTGCCAGCAGTTTAAAGGGGGGAAGGTATGGCTACACCTTC.

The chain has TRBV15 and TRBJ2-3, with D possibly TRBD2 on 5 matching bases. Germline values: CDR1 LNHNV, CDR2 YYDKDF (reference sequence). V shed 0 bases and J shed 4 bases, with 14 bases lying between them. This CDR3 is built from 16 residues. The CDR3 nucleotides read TGTGCCACCAGCAGAGAGGATACGCTAGCAGCAGATACGCAGTATTTT. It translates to CATSREDTLAADTQYF.

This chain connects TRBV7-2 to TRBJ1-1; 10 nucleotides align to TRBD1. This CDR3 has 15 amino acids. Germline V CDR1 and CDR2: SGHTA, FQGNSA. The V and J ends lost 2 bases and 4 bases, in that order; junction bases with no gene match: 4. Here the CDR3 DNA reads TGTGCCAGCAGCTTAACGACAGGGGGCCTCACTGAAGCTTTCTTT. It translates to CASSLTTGGLTEAFF.

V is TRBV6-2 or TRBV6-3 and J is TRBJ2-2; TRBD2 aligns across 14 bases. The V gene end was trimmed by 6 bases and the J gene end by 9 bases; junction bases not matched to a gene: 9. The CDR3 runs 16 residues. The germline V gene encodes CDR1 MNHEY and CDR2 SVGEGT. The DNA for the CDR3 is TGTGCCAGCAGGACTAGCGGGAGGGCCTTATCCCGGGAGCTGTTTTTT. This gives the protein CASRTSGRALSRELFF.

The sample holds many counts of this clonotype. The chain's CDR3 is CAISEDSRGGPLYF. CDR3 in DNA: TGTGCCATCAGTGAGGATTCTAGAGGGGGGCCCTTGTACTTC. The gene calls are TRBV10-3 and TRBJ2-5; the D gene could be TRBD1 or TRBD2 (6 bases each). Trimming pared 2 bases from V and 13 bases from J, leaving 20 bases between. CDR3 length: 14 amino acids. Germline CDR1 and CDR2: ENHRY and SYGVKD.

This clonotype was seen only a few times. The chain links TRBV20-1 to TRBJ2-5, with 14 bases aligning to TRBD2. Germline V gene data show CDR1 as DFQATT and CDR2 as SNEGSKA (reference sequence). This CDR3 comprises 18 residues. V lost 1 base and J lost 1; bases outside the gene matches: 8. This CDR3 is CSARGGTSGGLIQETQYF. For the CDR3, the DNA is TGCAGTGCTAGAGGTGGGACTAGCGGGGGACTCATCCAAGAGACCCAGTACTTC.

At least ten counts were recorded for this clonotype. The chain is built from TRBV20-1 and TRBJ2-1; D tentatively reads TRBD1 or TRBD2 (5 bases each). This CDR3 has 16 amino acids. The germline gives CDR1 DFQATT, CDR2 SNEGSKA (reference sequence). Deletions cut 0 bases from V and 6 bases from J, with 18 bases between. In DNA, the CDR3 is TGCAGTGCTAGAGACGGGGCGAAAGGGCTATCCAATGAGCAGTTCTTC. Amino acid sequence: CSARDGAKGLSNEQFF.

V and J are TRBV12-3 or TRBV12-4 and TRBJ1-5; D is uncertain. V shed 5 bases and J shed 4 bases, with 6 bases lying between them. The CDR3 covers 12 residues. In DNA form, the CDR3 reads TGTGCCAGCAGTGGCCAGAATCAGCCCCAGCATTTT. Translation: CASSGQNQPQHF.